This is a list of T cell receptor beta chains from one sample in a study of T cells in tumors after PD-1 blockade. Produced via immunoSEQ multiplex PCR; TCRdb's table is partial and in-frame only. The table shows approximately 47,000 clones, with more than 65% occurring only once. The sample here was PBMCs, taken before anti-PD-1 therapy. The receptors were sampled from a human donor with advanced basal cell or squamous cell carcinoma (not recorded which). Each CDR3 is given with its conserved first and last residue. D genes are given only for firm matches. Size values are once, few and many counts, or a class for expanded clones, and some rows have none.

J | D | size | length | V | DNA | CDR3
TRBJ1-5 | NA | NA | 14 | TRBV11-3 | TGTGCCAGCAGCTTCCCGAGGGGAAATCAGCTCCAGCATTTT | CASSFPRGNQLQHF
TRBJ2-5 | TRBD2 | NA | 16 | TRBV27 | TGTGCCAGCAGTTTTAGCAGCGGGGTCGGTCAAGAGACCCAGTACTTC | CASSFSSGVGQETQYF
TRBJ2-5 | NA | NA | 15 | TRBV5-1 | TGCGCCAGCAGCCTGCAGGGGGAGGGATCGGAGACCCAGTACTTC | CASSLQGEGSETQYF
TRBJ1-2 | NA | once | 15 | TRBV6-5 | TGTGCCAGCAAAGAGATGGGACAAATAAACTATGGCTACACCTTC | CASKEMGQINYGYTF
TRBJ2-7 | TRBD2 | NA | 13 | TRBV10-3 | TGTGCCACAAGACTAGCGGGGGGGGACGAGCAGTACTTC | CATRLAGGDEQYF
TRBJ1-2 | TRBD1 | NA | 14 | TRBV3-1/TRBV3-2 | TGTGCCAGCAGCCGGACAGGGGTAAACTATGGCTACACCTTC | CASSRTGVNYGYTF
TRBJ1-2 | NA | NA | 12 | TRBV6-5 | TGTGCCAGCAGAGACCGAGTCTATGGCTACACCTTC | CASRDRVYGYTF
TRBJ2-2 | NA | NA | 15 | TRBV7-9 | TGTGCCAGCAGCTTCGGCGGGACTCGGGCCGGGGAGCTGTTTTTT | CASSFGGTRAGELFF
TRBJ2-7 | NA | NA | 12 | TRBV7-9 | TGTGCCAGCAGCCTCGACAGTTGGGAGCAGTACTTC | CASSLDSWEQYF
TRBJ1-3 | NA | NA | 16 | TRBV5-1 | TGCGCCAGCAGCTCAACAGGACCGAGCTCTGGAAACACCATATATTTT | CASSSTGPSSGNTIYF
TRBJ2-5 | TRBD2 | NA | 15 | TRBV7-9 | TGTGCCAGCAGCTCTCGACTAGCCGCCCAAGAGACCCAGTACTTC | CASSSRLAAQETQYF
TRBJ1-4 | TRBD1 | NA | 15 | TRBV28 | TGTGCCAGCACTCCTGGAGGACAGGAGAATGAAAAACTGTTTTTT | CASTPGGQENEKLFF
TRBJ2-5 | TRBD2 | NA | 18 | TRBV9 | TGTGCCAGCGGTGACCCTCTAGCGGGGGGGGCCTCTGGAAAGACCCAGTACTTC | CASGDPLAGGASGKTQYF
TRBJ2-7 | NA | few | 15 | TRBV6-5 | TGTGCCAGCAGTTACTCTTCGGACACCACCTACGAGCAGTACTTC | CASSYSSDTTYEQYF
TRBJ1-4 | NA | once | 11 | TRBV11-3 | TGTGCCAGCAGCTTAAGGGAAAAACTGTTTTTT | CASSLREKLFF
TRBJ2-3 | TRBD1 | NA | 14 | TRBV4-2 | TGTGCCAGCAGCCAAGCAGGGGGCTCAGATACGCAGTATTTT | CASSQAGGSDTQYF
TRBJ1-5 | NA | few | 14 | TRBV7-9 | TGTGCCAGCAGCTTAGGTGGGGGTCGGGAGCCCCAGCATTTT | CASSLGGGREPQHF
TRBJ1-6 | NA | few | 15 | TRBV7-9 | TGTGCCAGCAGCCGAAGCAGCTCCTATAATTCACCCCTCCACTTT | CASSRSSSYNSPLHF
TRBJ2-2 | TRBD2 | NA | 18 | TRBV18 | TGTACCAGCTCACCACTGACTAGCGGGGCTCTAAACACCGGGGAGCTGTTTTTT | CTSSPLTSGALNTGELFF
TRBJ2-1 | NA | NA | 9 | TRBV2 | TGTGCCAGCTACAATGAGCAGTTCTTC | CASYNEQFF
TRBJ2-1 | NA | few | 12 | TRBV29-1 | TGCAGCCTGGGGCAGGGGATATATGAGCAGTTCTTC | CSLGQGIYEQFF
TRBJ2-5 | NA | NA | 12 | TRBV24-1 | TGTGCCACCAGTGATTTGCGGGAGACCCAGTACTTC | CATSDLRETQYF
TRBJ1-2 | NA | once | 16 | TRBV7-9 | TGTGCCAGCATCAAAGGACCCGATTACGGTCCGGATGGCTACACCTTC | CASIKGPDYGPDGYTF
TRBJ2-3 | NA | NA | 16 | TRBV7-6 | TGTGCCAGCAGCTTAAGAGGTCCAGAATGGGCAGATACGCAGTATTTT | CASSLRGPEWADTQYF
TRBJ2-5 | TRBD1 | NA | 15 | TRBV5-1 | TGCGCCAGCAGTATCTTCAGGACAGGCCAGGAGACCCAGTACTTC | CASSIFRTGQETQYF
TRBJ2-6 | TRBD2 | NA | 18 | TRBV9 | TGTGCCAGCAGCTTAAGACTAGCGGGGAACTCTGGGGCCAACGTCCTGACTTTC | CASSLRLAGNSGANVLTF
TRBJ1-3 | NA | NA | 15 | TRBV5-1 | TGCGCCAGCAGCTTGCAGGGAAGGAAGGAAAACACCATATATTTT | CASSLQGRKENTIYF
TRBJ2-3 | NA | few | 14 | TRBV2 | TGTGCCAGCATTCAGCGGGCGAGCACAGATACGCAGTATTTT | CASIQRASTDTQYF
TRBJ2-2 | NA | few | 14 | TRBV6-1 | TGTGCCAGCAGTGATCGGGGGAAACCCGGGGAGCTGTTTTTT | CASSDRGKPGELFF
TRBJ2-2 | TRBD1 | NA | 16 | TRBV7-7 | TGTGCCAGCAGCAAGGGACAGGGTGTGGGAACCGGGGAGCTGTTTTTT | CASSKGQGVGTGELFF
TRBJ1-5 | NA | NA | 16 | TRBV18 | TGTGCCAGCTCACTCACTCAGGGGACTAGCAATCAGCCCCAGCATTTT | CASSLTQGTSNQPQHF
TRBJ2-5 | NA | NA | 14 | TRBV9 | TGTGCCAGCAGCGTAGGTGCAGCGGAAGAGACCCAGTACTTC | CASSVGAAEETQYF
TRBJ2-3 | TRBD2 | NA | 17 | TRBV2 | TGTGCCAGCAGACTTGGACTAGCGGCGATTAGCACAGATACGCAGTATTTT | CASRLGLAAISTDTQYF
TRBJ2-7 | NA | few | 13 | TRBV24-1 | TGTGCCACCAGTGATGGCAAGGGTACCGAGCAGTACTTC | CATSDGKGTEQYF
TRBJ1-1 | NA | NA | 13 | TRBV5-4 | TGTGCCAGCCGACCGACAGGTAACACTGAAGCTTTCTTT | CASRPTGNTEAFF
TRBJ1-2 | NA | NA | 15 | TRBV10-3 | TGTGCCATCAGTGATGGAGGGACTTATAACTATGGCTACACCTTC | CAISDGGTYNYGYTF
TRBJ2-1 | NA | once | 15 | TRBV7-8 | TGTGCCAGCAGCTTAGCGTCAGGGAATTACAATGAGCAGTTCTTC | CASSLASGNYNEQFF
TRBJ1-1 | NA | NA | 12 | TRBV11-1 | TGTGCCAGCAGCTACCTGAACACTGAAGCTTTCTTT | CASSYLNTEAFF